This T cell receptor beta chain was observed in a study of blood T cell repertoires in COVID-19 (dated by TCRdb to between 2020 and 2021). Looking at the study overall: Samples from collaborators originated in the United States, Italy and Spain and spanned both the acute and convalescent phases of COVID-19. The prospective study material was composed of cDNA or gDNA derived from T cells, B-cell-depleted T cells, or PBMCs. Subjects who had been exposed to COVID-19, were actively infected with it, or had recovered from it provided the deeply sampled blood TCRbeta repertoires that made up the dataset. A freely available public database, intended as a resource for researchers studying the immune response to SARS-CoV-2, is where the repertoires were released. The samples were drawn from the first 160 participants of the ongoing ImmuneRACE study and from under 1,500 subjects provided by 6 global collaborators. The sample metadata nearly always contained a de-identified subject ID, COVID-19 status, age in years and sex. Where available, HLA class I and class II types were taken from metadata supplied by the sample provider and were not determined by assay-based typing. Summary of the overall study and its limitations: The amount of clinical and demographic metadata varied by source and participant and was provided uncurated.

The CDR3 holds 16 amino acids from the cysteine to the phenylalanine. The kept DNA is CDR3 alone, 48 bases in frame from the first base. Trimmed from V: 0 bases; trimmed from J: 8 bases; junction bases lacking a gene match: 12. CDR1 and CDR2 are drawn from the germline V gene: SQVTM, ANQGSEA. The immunoSEQ Assay, a bias-controlled multiplex PCR, was used to amplify TCRbeta CDR3 regions from genomic DNA. Turning to the authors' computational methods: The number of nucleated cells in each sample was estimated by amplification of reference gene primers within the assay. Sequence reads were collapsed and filtered to measure the absolute abundance of every unique TCRbeta CDR3 rearrangement. For each sample, productive Simpson clonality was calculated by taking the square root of Simpson's diversity index across productive rearrangements. Not all clones reach the TCRdb copy of this immuneACCESS table, which keeps in-frame sequences only. Checked studies attribute under half of the gap to unresolved V genes and leave the rest unexplained. V, J and clone size reflect that table, while D and trimming were determined from the DNA. A total of approximately 270,000 clones appear in this sample, approximately 88% of them only once. Under 8% of the sample goes to the ten largest clones.

One collaborating source in Seattle enrolled patients while the patients were actively infected and followed the patients over time throughout the course of disease. Each collaborating institution followed its own protocols to collect whole blood in K2EDTA tubes. For TCRbeta analysis, collaborator samples were shipped as frozen whole blood, as isolated PBMCs, or as DNA extracted from either sample type. This clone was seen a few times. There is no known antigen for this receptor. The input lacks base qualities; no much larger clone sits a single base away. This clonotype was obtained from a woman aged 30 to 39 with COVID-19, enrolled during active disease. The sequencing sample was made of peripheral blood. The V and J segments used are TRBV29-1 and TRBJ1-4, and 7 junction bases match TRBD1. The CDR3 region: CSVEDPRTGQGEKLFF. The nucleotide sequence is given as TGCAGCGTTGAAGACCCTCGGACAGGTCAGGGCGAAAAACTGTTTTTT.